Presented here are 14 T cell receptor beta chains from one specimen sequenced in a study of shared clonotypes between healthy human individuals. Assay used: immunoSEQ multiplex PCR; TCRdb lists only in-frame clones, some missing. Among around 95,000 clones listed, roughly 50% were seen once. Sequencing used PBMCs. The receptor set was obtained from a woman between 35 and 50 years old in good health. Some clones in this sample may be carry-over from other donors' samples.

This chain links TRBV6-7 with TRBJ2-7; D possibly corresponds to TRBD2 (7 bases). TRBV6-7 is flagged as an ORF with uncertain function. The V end lost 8 bases, the J end lost 3 bases, and 23 bases lay between the germline ends. This CDR3 has 16 amino acids. CDR3 sequence reads: CASWGGGSSHSYEQYF. CDR3 nucleotide sequence: TGTGCCAGCTGGGGGGGCGGGAGTTCCCATAGCTACGAGCAGTACTTC.

The chain recombines TRBV28 with TRBJ2-7; a possible D gene is TRBD1 (6 bases). The germline V and J ends were trimmed by 8 bases and 0 bases, with 14 bases remaining between them. This CDR3 region has 14 residues. Germline V gene lookup returns CDR1 MDHEN and CDR2 SYDVKM. Here the CDR3 reads CASFSRTVSYEQYF. In DNA form, the CDR3 reads TGTGCCAGCTTCTCCCGGACAGTCTCCTACGAGCAGTACTTC. The full variable domain, completed using reference TRBV28 and TRBJ2-7, is DVKVTQSSRYLVKRTGEKVFLECVQDMDHENMFWYRQDPGLGLRLIYFSYDVKMKEKGDIPEGYSVSREKKERFSLILESASTNQTSMYLCASFSRTVSYEQYFGPGTRLTVT.

This clone was picked up many times. The chain is built from TRBV30 and TRBJ2-5; 9 bases align to TRBD1. The V gene's germline CDR1 is GTSNPN and CDR2 SVGIG (reference sequence). J was trimmed by 5 bases and V by 4 bases; bases with no gene match: 11. The CDR3 covers 15 residues. The CDR3 DNA sequence: TGTGCCTGGACGAATACAGGGGGCGCTTTGGAGACCCAGTACTTC. Translated: CAWTNTGGALETQYF.

Comments on this clone: One end of the junction is discordant with germline, which a read error may explain. The chain has TRBV10-3 and TRBJ2-5, with a weak D call TRBD2 (6 bases). The J call may be incorrect, as the DNA end agrees better with TRBJ2-7. The CDR3 is made up of 14 amino acids. Germline V gives CDR1 ENHRY, CDR2 SYGVKD. The CDR3 here is CASSEQEEGYEQYF. CDR3 nucleotide sequence: TGTGCCAGCAGTGAACAAGAGGAGGGCTACGAGCAGTACTTC.

The rearrangement uses TRBV28 and TRBJ2-1; 9 positions match TRBD2. The CDR3 consists of 15 residues. With 6 bases clipped from V and 2 bases from J, the junction kept 5 bases outside the gene matches. Per the germline V gene, CDR1 is MDHEN and CDR2 is SYDVKM. The CDR3 bases are TGTGCCAGCAGCCTTAGCGGGAGCGCCTACAATGAGCAGTTCTTC. Amino acid sequence: CASSLSGSAYNEQFF.

This clone was counted many times. V is TRBV20-1 and J is TRBJ1-2; D remains ambiguous. The CDR3 is 10 amino acids. V lost 1 base and J 5 bases, leaving 2 bases between the germline ends. CDR1 DFQATT and CDR2 SNEGSKA come from the germline V gene (reference sequence). The CDR3 reads CSARGYGYTF. The DNA of the CDR3 is TGCAGTGCTAGAGGTTATGGCTACACCTTC.

This chain joins TRBV11-2 and TRBJ2-5; 11 bases map to TRBD2. The CDR3 runs 14 residues. Looked up from germline, CDR1 is SGHAT and CDR2 is FQNNGV. Losses at the gene ends were 5 bases for V and 4 bases for J; bases not matched to a gene: 3. CDR3 sequence reads: CASSTGLAGETQYF. Here the CDR3 DNA reads TGTGCCAGCAGCACCGGACTAGCGGGAGAGACCCAGTACTTC.

The CDR3 loop is CASSLRTGDGEQYF. For the CDR3, the DNA is TGTGCCAGCAGCCTCAGGACAGGGGACGGCGAGCAGTACTTC. The rearrangement joins TRBV7-8 to TRBJ2-7; 9 positions agree with TRBD1. Germline V gene sequence: CDR1 SGHVS, CDR2 FQNEAQ. The V gene end was trimmed by 5 bases and the J gene end by 6 bases; junction bases not matched to a gene: 8. The CDR3 has 14 residues.

This chain links TRBV5-6 with TRBJ2-7; TRBD2 matches at 8 bases. Germline V gene lookup returns CDR1 SGHDT and CDR2 YYEEEE. CDR3 length: 15 residues. After removal of 3 bases from V and 2 bases from J, the junction contained 7 bases not matched to a gene. CDR3 nucleotides: TGTGCCAGCAGCTATTCTAGCGGGTCCCCCTACGAGCAGTACTTC. This sequence encodes CASSYSSGSPYEQYF.

This chain uses TRBV5-1 with TRBJ2-3, with D perhaps TRBD1 (6 bases). The V gene's germline CDR1 is SGHRS and CDR2 YFSETQ. Deletions cut 0 bases from V and 6 bases from J, with 14 bases between. The CDR3 contains 15 residues. The CDR3 here is CASSLAVGGEDTQYF. DNA of the CDR3: TGCGCCAGCAGCTTGGCCGTAGGGGGAGAGGATACGCAGTATTTT.

This clone was counted only a few times. The J gene is TRBJ2-7, the V gene TRBV4-2; D might be TRBD2 (7 bases). Trimming stripped 5 bases from V and 4 bases from J, with 21 bases between. Per the germline V gene, CDR1 is LGHNA and CDR2 is YNFKEQ. CDR3 length: 16 amino acids. CDR3 sequence: CASSGGSEGEGYEQYF. In DNA form, the CDR3 reads TGTGCCAGCAGCGGAGGGTCTGAGGGGGAGGGATACGAGCAGTACTTC.

This clone was detected many times. Other DNA sequences within the sample encode an identical CDR3. The chain uses TRBV9 and TRBJ2-5, with D tentatively TRBD1 (7 bases). V was clipped by 0 bases and J by 3 bases, with 12 bases between them. This CDR3 is built from 15 residues. From germline, CDR1 is SGDLS and CDR2 YYNGEE. CDR3 sequence reads: CASSVDGRGEETQYF. The CDR3 DNA reads TGTGCCAGCAGCGTAGATGGCAGGGGGGAAGAGACCCAGTACTTC.

At least ten counts were recorded for this clone. CDR3 loop: CATPGTSASYEQYF. CDR3 sequence (DNA): TGTGCCACCCCCGGGACTAGCGCCTCCTACGAGCAGTACTTC. This rearrangement joins TRBV6-1 to TRBJ2-7, with 10 nucleotides matching TRBD2. CDR3 length: 14 residues. The germline V gene has CDR1 MNHNS and CDR2 SASEGT. V was pared by 10 bases and J by 0 bases, with 6 bases of the junction left unmatched.

The chain recombines TRBV25-1 with TRBJ2-7, with TRBD2 matching over 7 bases. The germline gives CDR1 MGHDK, CDR2 SYGVNS. V lost 2 bases and J lost 6; bases outside the gene matches: 4. The CDR3 is 13 amino acids. The CDR3 region has the DNA TGTGCCAGCAGTGAAAGCGGGATTGGCGAGCAGTACTTC. Protein: CASSESGIGEQYF.